The clone carrying this T cell receptor (beta chain) was counted a single time. The source of the sample is a study of shared T cell receptors in the human thymus. Method: immunoSEQ multiplex PCR; TCRdb's copy keeps in-frame clones and lacks some. This sample yields about 610,000 clones, of which 70% to 90% are seen a single time; around 0.0099% belongs to the top ten. The CDR3 totals 17 residues. Germline V gene sequence: CDR1 SGHVS, CDR2 FQNEAQ. Trimming left V 3 bases short and J 1 base short, with 18 bases between. These same data were also listed under a study on human thymus T cells. From that study: Corrective surgery for congenital heart defects was being performed on the healthy Finnish infants who were the donors. Corrective cardiac surgery supplied the resected thymus tissue. Thymic as well as blood repertoires seemed to favor certain V and J genes unevenly. Among unrelated individuals, related research reported thymic repertoires that overlapped highly.

This receptor was taken from a boy less than two years old with a congenital heart defect. The chain recombines TRBV7-8 with TRBJ2-5; maybe TRBD1 (6 bases). Material: thymocytes. The CDR3 region has the DNA TGTGCCAGCAGCTTGTTCGCTCCGGGACACCTCCAAGAGACCCAGTACTTC. Protein sequence: CASSLFAPGHLQETQYF.